This T cell receptor beta chain came from a study of cytotoxic CD8 clonotypes in ibrutinib-treated CLL. Study context: IGHV unmutated 17 to 18; relapsed/refractory some ten; treatment-naive under 16. Study-wide points: Elevated clonality accompanied ibrutinib response, with a return toward baseline values at progression.

Sequencing used immunoSEQ multiplex PCR; TCRdb keeps in-frame clones, though not all of them. The sample lists more than 150,000 clones; about 72% were seen once. In the case of this clone: The antigen remains unidentified.

CDR1 and CDR2 from the germline V gene are GTSNPN and SVGIG (reference sequence). The V end was cut by 3 bases, the J end by 3 bases, with 9 bases between. The CDR3 is 12 residues long. This specimen consisted of PBMCs, obtained after 24 months of ibrutinib treatment. The gene calls are TRBV30 and TRBJ2-7; D is perhaps TRBD1 (6 bases). The sequence came from a human donor with chronic lymphocytic leukemia. The CDR3 is CAWRGTHYEQYF. The CDR3 DNA reads as TGTGCCTGGAGGGGGACACACTACGAGCAGTACTTC.